This entry lists 19 T cell receptor beta chains sequenced from one sample in a study of Ad26.COV2.S vaccination and SARS-CoV-2 variants. Repertoires were generated with immunoSEQ multiplex PCR, while TCRdb's copy carries only in-frame clones and drops some. The profile shows approximately 240,000 clones, roughly 90% of them singletons. Treatment noted: about 20 received Ad26.COV2.S at low or high dose, single or two shots; several received placebo; per-sample allocation not given. Each sample was drawn 63 days after the first injection (of vaccine or placebo). The sequencing used peripheral blood, collected in a trial of Ad26.COV2.S vaccine versus placebo. The receptors originated from a person aged 18 to 65 who received the Ad26.COV2.S COVID-19 vaccine or a placebo.

This clone was found once. The germline gene is not matched at one end of the junction; a read error may be the cause. The chain uses TRBV7-7 and TRBJ2-5, with D unresolved. CDR1 is SSHAT and CDR2 is FNYEAQ in the germline V gene (reference sequence). The CDR3 runs 15 residues. The CDR3 protein is CASSLRQAMQETQYF. The CDR3 DNA reads as TGTGCTAGCAGCTTACGGCAGGCGATGCAAGAGACCCAGTACTTC.

This CDR3 reads CASSQSRIVDYEQYF. CDR3 nucleotide sequence: TGTGCCAGCAGCCAATCCAGGATTGTCGACTACGAGCAGTACTTC. The rearrangement links TRBV13 to TRBJ2-7; D uncertain. V dropped 5 bases and J dropped 3 bases, with 17 bases sitting between them. The CDR3 extends over 15 amino acids. The germline V gene encodes CDR1 PRHDT and CDR2 FYEKMQ (reference sequence).

This chain connects TRBV18 to TRBJ2-5; D might be TRBD1 or TRBD2, each matching 6 bases. Germline V CDR1 and CDR2: KGHSH, LQKENI. V was cut by 3 bases and J by 4 bases, with 18 bases left in between. The CDR3 is 16 residues long. The CDR3 DNA reads as TGTGCCAGCTCACCTTTAGCATCGGGGGCCGGAGAGACCCAGTACTTC. It specifies CASSPLASGAGETQYF.

The V and J genes are TRBV10-3 and TRBJ1-3; D is unclear. Germline values: CDR1 ENHRY, CDR2 SYGVKD. V was pared by 8 bases and J by 1 base, with 12 bases between. The CDR3 contains 14 residues. CDR3 nucleotide sequence: TGTGCCATCTCCCGCGGAACTTCTGGAAACACCATATATTTT. Translation: CAISRGTSGNTIYF.

The gene calls are TRBV5-1 and TRBJ2-7, with TRBD1 as a possible D gene (6 bases). V shed 3 bases and J shed 1 base, with 14 bases lying between them. Germline V gives CDR1 SGHRS, CDR2 YFSETQ. The CDR3 covers 15 residues. CDR3 nucleotide sequence: TGCGCCAGCAGCTCTATGGACAGTACATCCTACGAGCAGTACTTC. This translates into CASSSMDSTSYEQYF.

V and J are TRBV30 and TRBJ2-7; no clear D gene. V gave up 0 bases and J gave up 2 bases, with 8 bases separating them. The CDR3 sequence is 13 residues long. Germline CDR1 and CDR2: GTSNPN and SVGIG (reference sequence). This CDR3 is CAWSVRWAYEQYF. In nucleotides, the CDR3 is TGTGCCTGGAGTGTACGGTGGGCCTACGAGCAGTACTTC.

The chain is built from TRBV6-6 and TRBJ1-6; D unclear. V was pared by 2 bases and J by 7 bases, with 9 bases between. The CDR3 covers 14 residues. Germline CDR1 and CDR2: MNHNY and SVGAGI (reference sequence). CDR3 nucleotide sequence: TGTGCCAGCAGTTACGGGCAAAGGAATTCACCCCTCCACTTT. As protein: CASSYGQRNSPLHF.

J is TRBJ2-1 and V is TRBV6-2 or TRBV6-3; D unclear. The CDR3 length is 15 residues. V was shortened by 1 base and J by 6 bases, with 13 bases between the two germline ends. Germline loops: CDR1 MNHEY, CDR2 SVGEGT. DNA for the CDR3: TGTGCCAGCAGTTACTATCGGGTCCCCCTCAATGAGCAGTTCTTC. It translates to CASSYYRVPLNEQFF.

The rearrangement links TRBV27 to TRBJ2-5; maybe TRBD1 (5 bases). Trimming left V 2 bases short and J 5 bases short, with 15 bases between. In germline, CDR1 is MNHEY, CDR2 SMNVEV (reference sequence). The CDR3 covers 15 residues. The CDR3 coding sequence is TGTGCCAGCAGTTTAGGACAAACCGGGTGGGAGACCCAGTACTTC. Its translation: CASSLGQTGWETQYF.

This chain connects TRBV18 to TRBJ2-7; a weak D match, TRBD1 (6 bases). CDR3 length equals 13 residues. The V and J ends lost 1 base and 6 bases respectively, with 10 bases between them. Per germline, CDR1 KGHSH and CDR2 LQKENI. For the CDR3, the DNA is TGTGCCAGCTCACCACAACAGGGTGGCGAGCAGTACTTC. It encodes CASSPQQGGEQYF.

The rearrangement uses TRBV5-1 and TRBJ2-1; 7 bases map to TRBD2. The germline gives CDR1 SGHRS, CDR2 YFSETQ. The CDR3 is 13 residues long. V dropped 4 bases and J dropped 5; count of bases not matched to a gene: 3. CDR3 in amino acids: CASSPLADNEQFF. CDR3 sequence (DNA): TGCGCCAGCAGCCCGCTAGCGGACAATGAGCAGTTCTTC.

The chain employs TRBV4-1 and TRBJ2-3; 9 bases map to TRBD2. The CDR3 loop spans 16 amino acids. Germline V CDR1 and CDR2: MGHRA, YSYEKL. J lost 5 bases, V lost 2 bases, and 8 bases had no gene match. DNA of the CDR3: TGCGCCAGCAGCCAATTCCTAGCGGGATCAGGAGATACGCAGTATTTT. As protein: CASSQFLAGSGDTQYF.

V gene TRBV5-1 combines with J gene TRBJ1-1; a weak D match, TRBD1 (5 bases). Germline V CDR1 and CDR2: SGHRS, YFSETQ. V was clipped by 4 bases and J by 0 bases, with 10 bases between them. The CDR3 is 14 residues long. The CDR3 reads CASSTGPVNTEAFF. The CDR3 nucleotides read TGCGCCAGCAGCACGGGACCGGTGAACACTGAAGCTTTCTTT.

This sequence joins TRBV5-4 and TRBJ1-1, with D maybe TRBD1 (5 bases). The V end lost 3 bases, the J end lost 5 bases, and 20 bases lay between the germline ends. The germline CDR1 and CDR2 sequences are SGHNT and YYREEE (reference sequence). The CDR3 is made up of 16 amino acids. CDR3 sequence: CASSSPGSGRRTEAFF. The DNA of the CDR3 is TGTGCCAGCAGCTCCCCGGGTTCGGGGCGAAGGACTGAAGCTTTCTTT.

This clone turned up a few times. The gene calls are TRBV5-1 and TRBJ2-7; D is undetermined. Germline assignment: CDR1 SGHRS and CDR2 YFSETQ. Deletions cut 0 bases from V and 5 bases from J, with 15 bases between. CDR3 length equals 15 residues. This CDR3 is CASSLDRPPADEQYF. The CDR3 DNA reads as TGCGCCAGCAGCTTGGATCGACCTCCCGCGGACGAGCAGTACTTC.

The chain links TRBV11-1 to TRBJ1-1, with no clear D. CDR1 SGHAT and CDR2 FQDESV come from the germline V gene (reference sequence). V shed 5 bases and J shed 0 bases, with 16 bases lying between them. The CDR3 is made up of 16 amino acids. Here the CDR3 reads CASSLGWPRVNTEAFF. As DNA, the CDR3 is TGTGCCAGCAGCCTGGGTTGGCCGAGGGTGAACACTGAAGCTTTCTTT.

The chain combines TRBV28 with TRBJ2-7; D remains ambiguous. CDR1 is MDHEN, CDR2 SYDVKM, per germline. The CDR3 runs to 12 residues. Trimming removed 6 bases from V and 5 bases from J, with 11 bases in between. The CDR3 DNA reads as TGTGCCAGCAGCCCCAGACGGGACGAGCAGTACTTC. This encodes CASSPRRDEQYF.

This chain joins TRBV30 and TRBJ2-7; D gene uncertain. Trimming stripped 4 bases from V and 5 bases from J, with 18 bases between. Germline lookup yields CDR1 GTSNPN and CDR2 SVGIG (reference sequence). CDR3 length: 14 amino acids. The CDR3 DNA sequence: TGTGCCTGGAACCGAGTGACGAGGCATGACGAGCAGTACTTC. Translation: CAWNRVTRHDEQYF.

This chain joins TRBV6-5 and TRBJ2-1, with 14 bases aligning to TRBD2. Trimming at V came to 6 bases and at J to 9 bases, leaving 4 bases not matched to a gene. The CDR3 loop spans 14 amino acids. Germline loops: CDR1 MNHEY, CDR2 SVGAGI. CDR3: CASSPGTSGGEQFF. DNA for the CDR3: TGTGCCAGCAGCCCCGGGACTAGCGGGGGTGAGCAGTTCTTC.